The following is a TCR beta chain sequence with its context. The antigen is not known. TCRdb's table, derived via immunoSEQ multiplex PCR, lists solely in-frame clones and lacks some. The sample shows around 120,000 clones, roughly 88% of them seen only once. The data were obtained in a study of T cell responses to AZD1222 COVID-19 vaccine. Study-wide results and caveats: Donors skewed white British and female; clonal diversity was possibly underestimated. Only a handful of AZD1222 recipients were seropositive at baseline.

This CDR3 has 17 amino acids. CDR1 is KGHSY, CDR2 FQNENV, per germline. Trimming pared 0 bases from V and 0 bases from J, leaving 9 bases between. This material consisted of peripheral blood, taken 28 days after the second AZD1222 dose. V usage is TRBV16 and J usage is TRBJ2-6; D unclear. This clonotype was sampled from an adult who received the AZD1222 COVID-19 vaccine. CDR3 sequence (DNA): TGTGCCAGCAGCCAATCTCGGGTCCCCTCTGGGGCCAACGTCCTGACTTTC. It translates to CASSQSRVPSGANVLTF.